Sequencing of this T cell receptor (beta chain) was carried out in a study of OX40 agonist ivuxolimab in advanced cancers. Study in general: Head and neck, renal cell, melanoma or hepatocellular carcinoma were the cancers that dose-escalation patients had. Notes on the study in general: Average numbers of expanded clones were greater in CD8+ T cells than in CD4+.

Using immunoSEQ multiplex PCR, the repertoire was profiled, and TCRdb retains in-frame clones only, with some absent. The table records about 68,000 clones, roughly 86% of them present only once. On this clone: Its target is unknown.

Germline lookup yields CDR1 LGHNA and CDR2 YNFKEQ. This CDR3 is built from 15 residues. Trimming removed 7 bases from V and 1 base from J, with 16 bases in between. This rearrangement joins TRBV4-2 to TRBJ1-1; D possibly corresponds to TRBD1 (5 bases). This TCR was recovered from an adult with an advanced solid tumor such as melanoma, head and neck, liver or kidney cancer. This material consisted of CD4+ or CD8+ T cells sorted from blood, taken in a trial of the OX40 agonist ivuxolimab. CDR3 coding DNA: TGTGCCAGCACCCCTCTGACAGACAGGAACACTGAAGCTTTCTTT. Amino acid sequence: CASTPLTDRNTEAFF.